This T cell receptor beta chain is from a study of T cell responses to AZD1222 COVID-19 vaccine. About the study: Pooled together were second doses at about 4 or about 12 weeks. Study results and limitations: Baseline seropositives among AZD1222 recipients totaled only five to seven. The study reported that nearly half of spike-specific TCRs target unmutated variant regions.

Clones were sequenced by immunoSEQ multiplex PCR, and TCRdb holds only the in-frame ones, with some missing. The sample lists more than 70,000 clones; about 86% were seen once. From germline, CDR1 is SEHNR and CDR2 FQNEAQ (reference sequence). V shed 5 bases and J 6 bases; nucleotides not matched to a gene: 2. There are 12 residues in the CDR3. Notes on this clone: Its antigen remains unidentified.

This chain connects TRBV7-9 to TRBJ2-7; TRBD1 matches at 9 bases. Sequencing used peripheral blood, obtained on day 0 of AZD1222 vaccination. The source of this sequence is an adult in good health. The CDR3 DNA is TGTGCCAGCAGCCCGACAGGGGGCGAGCAGTACTTC. This translates into CASSPTGGEQYF.